The 31 T cell receptor beta chains presented below share a single source sample, sequenced in a study of tumor and adjacent non-tumor tissue in lung cancer. No cell sorting was done before RNA was extracted from the tissue. Distant lung tissue was collected more than 3 cm away from the tumor edge. The library came from three nested PCR rounds adapted from ARM-PCR protocols. Each CDR3 protein gets one entry after TCRdb re-called the multiplex PCR reads with MiXCR. The data hold about 110,000 distinct CDR3 sequences, with about 61% observed a single time. Sequences were obtained from distant non-tumor lung tissue. The receptors here all came from a man in his 60s with non-small cell lung cancer.

There are many counts of this clonotype. The chain joins TRBV6-1 to TRBJ2-7; the D is unclear. Trimming cost V 8 bases and J 3 bases, with 20 bases left between them. Germline V gene lookup returns CDR1 MNHNS and CDR2 SASEGT. This CDR3 is built from 15 residues. The CDR3 protein is CASDSGFLTHYEQYF. CDR3 DNA sequence: TGTGCCAGCGACTCTGGGTTTTTAACCCACTACGAGCAGTACTTC.

About this clonotype itself: One base away lies a much larger clone, so this may be a sequencing read error. The CDR3 nucleotides are TGCAGTGCGCCATCACAGGGTAACGCTGAAGCTTTCTTT. Translation: CSAPSQGNAEAFF. V gene TRBV20-1 combines with J gene TRBJ1-1; D may be TRBD1 (6 bases). Trimming stripped 6 bases from V and 6 bases from J, with 17 bases between. The CDR3 sequence is 13 residues long. Germline V CDR1 and CDR2: DFQATT, SNEGSKA (reference sequence).

Remarks on this clonotype: This may be a read error: a much more frequent sequence differs by one nucleotide. V is TRBV30 and J is TRBJ1-2; a weak D match, TRBD1 (6 bases). Germline V gene sequence: CDR1 GTSNPN, CDR2 SVGIG (reference sequence). CDR3 length: 13 residues. Trimming shortened V by 0 bases and J by 10 bases, and 15 bases separated the two germline ends. CDR3 residues: CAWSVGGGNDYTF. CDR3 sequence (DNA): TGTGCCTGGAGTGTAGGGGGAGGGAATGACTACACCTTC.

Concerning this clonotype itself: With a much larger clone just one base away, this may be a read error. The chain combines TRBV5-8 with TRBJ2-1; 12 bases line up with TRBD2. CDR1 SGHTS and CDR2 YDEGEE come from the germline V gene. V shed 4 bases, J shed 7 bases, and the junction held 6 bases outside the gene matches. The CDR3 is 15 residues long. The CDR3 DNA reads TGTGCCAGCAGCACGCTAGCGGGAGGGCGAAATGAGCAGTTCTTC. Its translation: CASSTLAGGRNEQFF.

Notes on this clonotype: Being one base from a much bigger clone, this may be a read error. The chain is built from TRBV7-9 and TRBJ1-1; 7 bases line up with TRBD1. This CDR3 spans 15 amino acids. The V gene's germline CDR1 is SEHNR and CDR2 FQNEAQ (reference sequence). V was pared by 5 bases and J by 5 bases, with 11 bases of the junction left unmatched. The CDR3 DNA is TGTGCCAGCAGCCCTACTGGGACAGTGAGGACTGAAGCTTTCTTT. Residues: CASSPTGTVRTEAFF.

Details on this clonotype: At one boundary the junction diverges from the germline segment, which might be a read error. This chain joins TRBV14 and TRBJ2-1; D is unclear. Germline V CDR1 and CDR2: SGHDN, FVKESK. This CDR3 is built from 13 residues. The CDR3 DNA is TGTGCCAACAGTTCCAACTTAAACAATGAGCGGTTCTTC. As protein: CANSSNLNNERFF.

This clonotype was observed at least ten times. This sequence joins TRBV20-1 and TRBJ2-2, with TRBD1 matching over 9 bases. Trimming at V came to 2 bases and at J to 8 bases, leaving 6 bases not matched to a gene. Germline CDR1 DFQATT, CDR2 SNEGSKA (reference sequence). This CDR3 spans 14 amino acids. This chain's CDR3 is CSARNPGQGGELFF. The CDR3 bases are TGCAGTGCTAGAAACCCGGGACAGGGTGGGGAGCTGTTTTTT.

This clonotype appeared once. A junction end diverges from the germline sequence, so it may reflect a read error. This chain uses TRBV12-3 or TRBV12-4 with TRBJ2-7; 10 positions match TRBD2. This CDR3 region has 16 residues. The CDR3 reads CASSDQGLATACEQYF. The CDR3 DNA reads as TGTGCCAGCAGTGACCAGGGACTAGCGACCGCCTGCGAGCAATACTTC.

The V call is TRBV20-1, the J call TRBJ2-3; 9 bases map to TRBD2. CDR1 is DFQATT, CDR2 SNEGSKA, per germline (reference sequence). CDR3 size: 16 residues. V shed 5 bases and J 7 bases; nucleotides not matched to a gene: 16. The CDR3 bases are TGCAGTGCTCGACTGACTAGCGGAGGGCCAGGGAATACGCAGTATTTT. It is translated as CSARLTSGGPGNTQYF.

Worth noting for this clonotype: One junction end disagrees with the germline gene, perhaps due to a read error. The rearrangement uses TRBV6-2 or TRBV6-3 and TRBJ2-1, with 9 bases lining up with TRBD2. Germline-derived CDR1 and CDR2 are MNHEY and SVGEGT. This CDR3 is built from 16 residues. This chain's CDR3 is CVSSAPIIAGDSEQFF. In DNA form, the CDR3 reads TGTGTCAGCAGCGCCCCGATAATAGCGGGGGACAGTGAGCAGTTCTTC.

This clonotype was counted many times. The J gene is TRBJ1-2, the V gene TRBV29-1; the D gene is possibly TRBD1 (6 bases). Germline lookup yields CDR1 SQVTM and CDR2 ANQGSEA. This CDR3 has 12 residues. V gave up 7 bases and J gave up 4 bases, with 13 bases separating them. This chain's CDR3 is CSGSEGGYGYTF. In DNA form, the CDR3 reads TGCAGCGGAAGCGAAGGGGGCTATGGCTACACCTTC.

The chain combines TRBV6-5 with TRBJ2-1, with D perhaps matching TRBD1 or TRBD2 (7 bases each). Trimming removed 5 bases from V and 0 bases from J, with 23 bases in between. Germline V CDR1 and CDR2: MNHEY, SVGAGI. The CDR3 loop spans 19 amino acids. CDR3 in DNA: TGTGCCAGCAGTACCACACGGGGGGACGGACAGGCCTCCTACAATGAGCAGTTCTTC. Its protein product is CASSTTRGDGQASYNEQFF.

In this sample, this clonotype turned up a few times. The CDR3 DNA is TGTGCCAGCAATCGGGATGCGACTAATGAAAAACTGTTTTTT. Its translation: CASNRDATNEKLFF. The chain carries TRBV6-2 or TRBV6-3 and TRBJ1-4; D uncertain. Germline V CDR1 and CDR2: MNHEY, SVGEGT. V dropped 7 bases and J dropped 2 bases, with 11 bases sitting between them. The CDR3 is made up of 14 amino acids.

This clonotype was observed many times. This sequence joins TRBV10-3 and TRBJ1-4, with 8 bases fitting TRBD1. The CDR3 runs 15 residues. Germline-derived CDR1 and CDR2 are ENHRY and SYGVKD. The J segment lost 4 bases and the V segment lost 2 bases, leaving 3 bases of the junction unmatched. The CDR3 region has the DNA TGTGCCATCAGTGAGAGCGACAGGGGTAATGAAAAACTGTTTTTT. The encoded protein is CAISESDRGNEKLFF.

This clonotype occurred a few times. The gene calls are TRBV4-3 and TRBJ1-1, with D unresolved. Trimming stripped 4 bases from V and 0 bases from J, with 9 bases between. The CDR3 length is 14 residues. The germline V gene has CDR1 LGHNA and CDR2 YSLEER. The CDR3 DNA is TGCGCCAGCAGCCGAGATTGGATGAACACTGAAGCTTTCTTT. Its translation is CASSRDWMNTEAFF.

This clonotype was detected only a few times. This sequence joins TRBV20-1 and TRBJ1-5; tentative D call: TRBD1 (5 bases). The V gene's germline CDR1 is DFQATT and CDR2 SNEGSKA (reference sequence). The CDR3 runs to 13 residues. Between the trimmed V and J ends, which lost 3 bases and 6 bases, there was a span of 12 bases. CDR3 sequence (DNA): TGCAGTGCTAGTTCGGAAAGGGGTCAGCCCCAGCATTTT. Its translation is CSASSERGQPQHF.

About this clonotype itself: The junction does not match germline at one end; this may be a read error. The chain combines TRBV4-1 with TRBJ1-5; D is unresolved. Germline-derived CDR1 and CDR2 are MGHRA and YSYEKL. This CDR3 spans 16 amino acids. The CDR3 DNA reads as TGCGCCAGTAGCCAAGCCGGGGTTGGGTGCAATCAGCCCCAGCATTTT. Translating it yields CASSQAGVGCNQPQHF.

The count of this clonotype is one. At one of its ends the junction is not consistent with the germline gene, which may arise from a read error. The chain combines TRBV5-4 with TRBJ2-3; 11 bases map to TRBD2. This CDR3 spans 15 amino acids. Germline values: CDR1 SGHNT, CDR2 YYREEE (reference sequence). The CDR3 protein is CVSSDGLAGTDTRYF. DNA for the CDR3: TGTGTCAGCAGCGACGGACTAGCGGGTACAGATACGCGGTATTTT.

By share, this clonotype counts as medium-sized. The V and J genes are TRBV11-1 and TRBJ2-1; no reliable D call. The ends were cut back, 6 bases at V and 0 bases at J, with 12 bases in the middle. Germline V CDR1 and CDR2: SGHAT, FQDESV (reference sequence). This CDR3 comprises 15 residues. The DNA of the CDR3 is TGTGCCAGCAGTCGTCGGACCGGCTCCTACAATGAGCAGTTCTTC. It codes for CASSRRTGSYNEQFF.

Notes on this clonotype: One end of the junction does not line up with germline, which may come from a read error. V gene TRBV6-1 combines with J gene TRBJ1-5; D gene ambiguous. Germline-derived CDR1 and CDR2 are MNHNS and SASEGT. The CDR3 sequence is 15 residues long. CDR3: CANSEVTRSRQPQHF. The DNA for the CDR3 is TGTGCCAACAGTGAAGTCACGAGGTCTAGACAGCCCCAGCATTTT.

Comment on this clonotype: Given the absence of the conserved phenylalanine or tryptophan at the CDR3 end, a read error is likely. The V gene is TRBV19, the J gene TRBJ1-2, with a weak D call TRBD1 (5 bases). The CDR3 extends over 15 amino acids. V was clipped by 5 bases and J by 4 bases, with 17 bases between them. Germline V gene sequence: CDR1 LNHDA, CDR2 SQIVND (reference sequence). CDR3 nucleotide sequence: TGTGCCAGTAGTGGAACAGGAATTTCCCTCTATGGCTACACCTCC. It encodes CASSGTGISLYGYTS.

The V call is TRBV4-3, the J call TRBJ2-1; 8 nucleotides line up with TRBD2. The germline gives CDR1 LGHNA, CDR2 YSLEER. The CDR3 contains 17 residues. Trimming removed 6 bases from V and 0 bases from J; junction bases left unmatched: 10. CDR3 coding DNA: TGCGCCAGCAGAAAAGTACGGGGGGGGAGCTCCTACAATGAGCAGTTCTTC. This sequence encodes CASRKVRGGSSYNEQFF.

For this clonotype: This may come from a read error, since a much larger clone is one base off. The gene calls are TRBV20-1 and TRBJ2-7; possibly TRBD1 for D (6 bases). This CDR3 has 14 amino acids. CDR1 and CDR2 (germline): DFQATT, SNEGSKA (reference sequence). V lost 5 bases to trimming and J lost 3 bases, with 17 bases between them. CDR3 sequence reads: CSARRGLSIYEQYF. CDR3 DNA sequence: TGCAGTGCTCGCAGGGGTCTCTCTATCTACGAGCAGTACTTC.

About this clonotype itself: At one end, the junction sequence differs from germline, possibly due to a read error. J is TRBJ2-1 and V is TRBV5-5, with D tentatively TRBD1 (5 bases). The germline CDR1 and CDR2 sequences are SGHKS and YYEKEE (reference sequence). This CDR3 has 15 residues. CDR3 coding DNA: TGTGCCAGCAGCGTTGGTGGTGTAGGACATAATGAGCGGTTCTTC. Protein sequence: CASSVGGVGHNERFF.

On this clonotype itself: A read error is likely, as this CDR3 ends without the conserved phenylalanine or tryptophan. Because the CDR3's place on the DNA is in doubt, the DNA is left out and the CDR3 is given as listed by TCRdb. The chain links TRBV6-5 to TRBJ1-5. Germline V gives CDR1 MNHEY, CDR2 SVGAGI. The CDR3 extends over 14 residues, inclusive of both ends. The CDR3 is CASRPVNSNQPQPL.

Regarding this clonotype: The missing conserved phenylalanine or tryptophan at the end of this CDR3 makes a read error likely. No DNA is shown, since the ends of the CDR3 on it are uncertain; the CDR3 is the one TCRdb lists. The V call is TRBV29-1, the J call TRBJ2-7; the table's D gene call, TRBD2, was not cross checked with the DNA. The V gene's germline CDR1 is SQVTM and CDR2 ANQGSEA. The CDR3 sequence runs 16 residues, both termini included. The CDR3: CSVEDGIAGGSYEQYY.

The CDR3 is CASSRITRATGSQYF. CDR3 DNA: TGTGCCAGCAGCCGGATAACCCGGGCCACAGGTTCGCAGTATTTT. V gene TRBV11-3 combines with J gene TRBJ2-3, with D perhaps matching TRBD1 (5 bases). This CDR3 has 15 residues. Trimming left V 5 bases short and J 10 bases short, with 22 bases between. Germline assignment: CDR1 SGHNT and CDR2 YENEEA.

In its sample, this clonotype was seen once. The V call is TRBV6-6, the J call TRBJ1-1; maybe TRBD1 (6 bases). CDR3 length equals 15 residues. Trimming stripped 8 bases from V and 3 bases from J, with 19 bases between. Germline values: CDR1 MNHNY, CDR2 SVGAGI (reference sequence). CDR3 coding DNA: TGTGCCAGCTGCCACAGGGAAACTCGGGACACTGAAGCTTTCTTT. This translates into CASCHRETRDTEAFF.

The J gene is TRBJ2-7, the V gene TRBV28, with TRBD2 matching 10 bases. This CDR3 contains 15 residues. Germline V gene sequence: CDR1 MDHEN, CDR2 SYDVKM. Trimming at V came to 6 bases and at J to 7 bases, leaving 12 bases not matched to a gene. CDR3 bases: TGTGCCAGCAGCCCCCAGGGAGCGGGAGGGTTTGAGCAGTACTTC. Translation: CASSPQGAGGFEQYF.

As to this clonotype: A much larger clone differs from this one at a single base, so this may be a read error. V usage is TRBV20-1 and J usage is TRBJ1-4; 8 bases agree with TRBD1. With V trimmed by 7 bases and J by 12 bases, 7 bases remained unmatched. This CDR3 region has 11 residues. CDR1 is DFQATT, CDR2 SNEGSKA, per germline (reference sequence). CDR3 region: CSDTLDRELFF. In nucleotides, the CDR3 is TGCAGTGACACCTTGGACAGGGAACTGTTTTTT.

This clonotype was detected many times. The chain carries TRBV28 and TRBJ1-6; TRBD1 aligns across 7 bases. V lost 5 bases and J lost 0; bases outside the gene matches: 7. The CDR3 spans 17 residues. Germline values: CDR1 MDHEN, CDR2 SYDVKM. The CDR3 spells CASSRDSFSSYNSPLHF. The CDR3 DNA reads TGTGCCAGCAGTCGGGACAGCTTTAGCTCCTATAATTCACCCCTCCACTTT.